This T cell receptor (beta chain) was identified in a study of blood T cells in healthy people across ages (dated by TCRdb to between 2015 and 2017). Broadly, across the study: In model experiments, roughly one uniquely barcoded TCR beta cDNA molecule per two T cells was captured by template switching. Using deep sequencing normalized with unique cDNA molecular identifiers, the study measured how TCR beta repertoire diversity changes with age. The donors were split into four age groups: young (average 16 years), middle-aged (over 35), aged (over 55) and long-lived (roughly 80). To avoid experimental bias, donors of different ages were distributed randomly across sequencing lanes. Using the same blood draw, the study looked at two additional independent replicas of 1 million unique cDNA reads for two donors, one aged 18 to 29 and the other aged 80 or older. General findings and caveats noted by the study authors: Conclusive comparison of naive and antigen-experienced compartments was prevented by the profiling of bulk unsorted PBMCs. Estimates of total diversity from one million sequenced T cells were regarded as lower bounds and underestimates. As age increased, observed TCR beta diversity per million T cells dropped in a roughly linear way, and a significant reduction was already evident by age 40. Because donor CMV infection status was unknown, age-related changes in expanded clonotypes were potentially confounded. There was a strong correlation between observed TCR beta diversity and the percentage of naive T cells measured by flow cytometry. Compared with the aged group, more naive CD4+ T cells, fewer expanded clones and increased TCR diversity were shown by the long-lived group, suggesting age selection.

With respect to this clonotype: It lacks a known antigen. No base quality values were provided; no much bigger clone lies one nucleotide off.

Preparation of the library involved 5' RACE. Sequenced using an Illumina HiSeq 2500. A second PCR of roughly 7 to 12 cycles was run with a J-beta primer mix and a sample-barcoded 5' primer. A template-switch 5' adaptor carrying 12 random nucleotides introduced a unique molecular identifier onto each TCR beta cDNA molecule. At least 3 million CDR3-containing paired-end reads were obtained from each sample. The Mint cDNA synthesis kit, primed by a TRBC-specific oligonucleotide, was used to synthesize first-strand cDNA from all RNA. Following uracil-DNA glycosylase treatment, all cDNA underwent a first 18-cycle PCR with the universal primers M1SS and BC2_uni_R. The published analysis was carried out like this. For normalization, 1 million high-quality reads, each with a distinct molecular identifier, were randomly selected from each sample. Reads sharing molecular identifiers were discarded rather than binned into consensus sequences. CDR3 identification, clonotype clustering and error correction used MiTCR with a Q25 quality threshold and the strictest error-elimination algorithm. A nonparametric unseen species model with Euler transformation was used to estimate a lower bound on total TCR beta diversity. The public reads were quality trimmed at Q25 with fastp and then assembled into clones with MiXCR by TCRdb, keeping productive beta chains. Every distinct CDR3 protein forms one entry, paired with its most common genes and DNA. TCRdb's processing, not the authors' own work, is the source of the V and J calls. The sample yields about 680,000 distinct CDR3 sequences; approximately 49% were counted once. The biggest ten clones account for roughly 31% of the sample.

The CDR3 holds 14 amino acids from the cysteine to the phenylalanine. Of the read, only the CDR3 DNA is kept; its 42 bases are in frame from base 1. The germline V gene encodes CDR1 ENHRY and CDR2 SYGVKD. V gives up 4 bases and J gives up 1 base, and the segment between their germline ends measures 8 bases. The donors were some 39 Caucasian individuals from Russia, aged roughly 6 to 90 years, who were systemically healthy. Each donor gave ten milliliters of peripheral blood, drawn into EDTA-treated Vacutainer tubes. PBMCs were isolated by Ficoll-Paque density-gradient centrifugation, with at least 6 million obtained per sample. Trizol reagent was used to extract total RNA from the PBMCs, yielding at least 5.5 micrograms per sample. For every donor, flow cytometry on a PBMC aliquot measured the percentage of naive CD45RAhigh/CD27high T cells.

The sequence came from a woman aged 60 to 75 in good health. What was sequenced was blood. The chain uses TRBV10-3 and TRBJ2-1; possibly the D gene is TRBD2, per 6 matching bases. The CDR3 loop reads CAISGGGSYNEQFF. The nucleotide sequence is given as TGTGCCATCAGTGGAGGAGGGTCCTACAATGAGCAGTTCTTC.